The 18 T cell receptor beta chains presented below share a single source sample, sequenced in a study of T cell responses to AZD1222 COVID-19 vaccine (dated by TCRdb to the early 2020s). This specimen's time point label, interpreted: baseline before first vaccination. The library was obtained by the immunoSEQ multiplex PCR assay. TCRdb's version of the immuneACCESS table is confined to in-frame rearrangements and falls short of the full clone set. An unresolved V gene accounts for under half of the shortfall where checked; the remainder is of unknown origin. This sample has about 100,000 clones in its table, and about 90% of those were observed once. Of the sample, 1.7% falls within the top ten clones. The source was peripheral blood, collected on day 0 of AZD1222 vaccination. Source of these receptors: an adult in good health.

V and J are TRBV19 and TRBJ2-1; unclear D gene. Trimming removed 3 bases at V and 7 bases at J, with 10 bases between. There are 13 residues in the CDR3. CDR1 is LNHDA and CDR2 is SQIVND in the germline V gene (reference sequence). The CDR3 coding sequence is TGTGCCAGTAGTATCCTCGTGGCGAATGAGCAGTTCTTC. Its protein is CASSILVANEQFF.

V is TRBV27 and J is TRBJ2-3, with 8 bases that match TRBD1. J gave up 3 bases and V 5 bases, and 4 bases lay outside the gene matches. Germline lookup yields CDR1 MNHEY and CDR2 SMNVEV (reference sequence). This CDR3 spans 14 amino acids. The CDR3 sequence is CASSPGQGTDTQYF. DNA for the CDR3: TGTGCCAGCAGTCCCGGACAGGGAACAGATACGCAGTATTTT.

The chain employs TRBV28 and TRBJ1-2; unclear D gene. The CDR3 sequence is 13 residues long. Germline V gene sequence: CDR1 MDHEN, CDR2 SYDVKM. Trimming left V 3 bases short and J 3 bases short, with 8 bases between. In DNA, the CDR3 is TGTGCCAGCAGTTTGGACCAAGACTATGGCTACACCTTC. The encoded protein is CASSLDQDYGYTF.

The chain uses TRBV7-9 and TRBJ1-2; 8 bases fit TRBD1. The germline CDR1 and CDR2 sequences are SEHNR and FQNEAQ (reference sequence). The trim removed 4 bases at V and 0 bases at J, leaving 4 bases unmatched. This CDR3 comprises 15 residues. DNA of the CDR3: TGTGCCAGCAGCTATCAGGGGGCGGCTAACTATGGCTACACCTTC. Amino acid sequence: CASSYQGAANYGYTF.

The chain is built from TRBV6-5 and TRBJ1-4, with a possible D match to TRBD1 (6 bases). Germline V lookup: CDR1 MNHEY, CDR2 SVGAGI. V was cut by 7 bases and J by 7 bases, with 13 bases left in between. The CDR3 totals 13 residues. The CDR3 spells CASTLGQIEKLFF. The CDR3 DNA is TGTGCCAGCACCCTGGGACAAATTGAAAAACTGTTTTTT.

The chain is built from TRBV27 and TRBJ2-1; D may be TRBD2 (6 bases). Germline CDR1 and CDR2: MNHEY and SMNVEV (reference sequence). Trimming pared 6 bases from V and 6 bases from J, leaving 12 bases between. The CDR3 loop spans 13 amino acids. The CDR3 here is CASSTAGSNEQFF. CDR3 DNA sequence: TGTGCCAGCAGCACCGCGGGGAGCAATGAGCAGTTCTTC.

Relative to its sample, this clone is medium-sized (0.01 to 0.1%). J is TRBJ1-1 and V is TRBV27; 8 nucleotides match TRBD1. The length of the CDR3 is 17 residues. Germline CDR1 is MNHEY and CDR2 is SMNVEV (reference sequence). V trimming: 5 bases; J trimming: 5 bases; junction bases outside the gene matches: 16. The CDR3 DNA reads TGTGCCAGCAGTACTAGACAGGGGAGGGGTTCTGGTACTGAAGCTTTCTTT. It encodes CASSTRQGRGSGTEAFF.

V gene TRBV7-9 combines with J gene TRBJ2-7; D not certain. CDR3 size: 12 residues. Germline V CDR1 and CDR2: SEHNR, FQNEAQ (reference sequence). Between the trimmed V and J ends, which lost 5 bases and 2 bases, there was a span of 7 bases. CDR3 nucleotide sequence: TGTGCCAGCAGCGATATAGCCTACGAGCAGTACTTC. As protein: CASSDIAYEQYF. The full variable domain, rest sourced from reference TRBV7-9 and TRBJ2-7, is DTGVSQNPRHKITKRGQNVTFRCDPISEHNRLYWYRQTLGQGPEFLTYFQNEAQLEKSRLLSDRFSAERPKGSFSTLEIQRTEQGDSAMYLCASSDIAYEQYFGPGTRLTVT.

CDR3 bases: TGTGCCAGCAGCCCGTTCGGGACCTACAATGAGCAGTTCTTC. It translates to CASSPFGTYNEQFF. The chain uses TRBV3-1 (or the pseudogene TRBV3-2) and TRBJ2-1; tentative D call: TRBD2 (5 bases). The length of the CDR3 is 14 residues. Trimming pared 4 bases from V and 2 bases from J, leaving 9 bases between. Germline V lookup: CDR1 LGHDT, CDR2 YNNKEL (reference sequence).

In the case of this clone: Other DNA variants within this sample encode the same CDR3. The chain employs TRBV29-1 and TRBJ1-2, with D unclear. Trimming removed 3 bases at V and 8 bases at J, with 7 bases between. The CDR3 consists of 10 residues. Germline CDR1 reads SQVTM; CDR2 reads ANQGSEA. This CDR3 reads CSVDSGGYTF. The CDR3 DNA reads as TGCAGCGTTGATAGTGGCGGCTACACCTTC.

The chain carries TRBV5-8 and TRBJ2-6; 8 bases are a match to TRBD2. CDR1 and CDR2 (germline): SGHTS, YDEGEE. This CDR3 is built from 18 residues. After removal of 4 bases from V and 0 bases from J, the junction contained 9 bases not matched to a gene. In DNA form, the CDR3 reads TGTGCCAGCAGCCGGAGGGGCGGGAGGCTCTCTGGGGCCAACGTCCTGACTTTC. This sequence encodes CASSRRGGRLSGANVLTF.

The sample holds one count of this clone. The rearrangement joins TRBV2 to TRBJ1-2, with D unclear. Germline CDR1 is SNHLY and CDR2 is FYNNEI. The ends were cut back, 4 bases at V and 2 bases at J, with 5 bases in the middle. The CDR3 totals 12 residues. The CDR3 DNA is TGTGCCAGCAGTGGCCTGAACTATGGCTACACCTTC. Amino acids: CASSGLNYGYTF.

The gene calls are TRBV5-4 and TRBJ2-1; D is perhaps TRBD1 or TRBD2 (5 bases each). The germline gives CDR1 SGHNT, CDR2 YYREEE (reference sequence). This CDR3 has 14 amino acids. Trimming took 4 bases from V and 4 from J, leaving 12 bases between them. CDR3 nucleotide sequence: TGTGCCAGCAGCCGGATTGGGACGTACAATGAGCAGTTCTTC. Residues: CASSRIGTYNEQFF.

The gene calls are TRBV6-5 and TRBJ1-1, with D possibly TRBD1 on 6 matching bases. Germline CDR1 and CDR2: MNHEY and SVGAGI. Trimming took 5 bases from V and 7 from J, leaving 17 bases between them. The CDR3 is 14 residues long. The CDR3 nucleotides are TGTGCCAGCAGTCCCCGTACAGGGTCGGGTGAAGCTTTCTTT. As protein: CASSPRTGSGEAFF.

V usage is TRBV7-9 and J usage is TRBJ1-1; perhaps TRBD1 as D (5 bases). The length of the CDR3 is 14 residues. In germline, CDR1 is SEHNR, CDR2 FQNEAQ (reference sequence). V was cut by 2 bases and J by 1 base, with 8 bases left in between. This CDR3 is CASSLPGRNTEAFF. The CDR3, as DNA: TGTGCCAGCAGCTTACCAGGGCGGAACACTGAAGCTTTCTTT. Full variable domain (outside the CDR3, taken from reference TRBV7-9 and TRBJ1-1): DTGVSQNPRHKITKRGQNVTFRCDPISEHNRLYWYRQTLGQGPEFLTYFQNEAQLEKSRLLSDRFSAERPKGSFSTLEIQRTEQGDSAMYLCASSLPGRNTEAFFGQGTRLTVV.

The chain uses TRBV13 and TRBJ2-3, with D hard to call. Deletions cut 4 bases from V and 6 bases from J, with 14 bases between. The germline V gene encodes CDR1 PRHDT and CDR2 FYEKMQ (reference sequence). The CDR3 spans 14 residues. Here the CDR3 reads CASSSYTAPDTQYF. CDR3 bases: TGTGCCAGCAGCTCCTACACCGCACCCGATACGCAGTATTTT.

This chain links TRBV27 with TRBJ1-2; maybe TRBD1 (5 bases). Germline V gives CDR1 MNHEY, CDR2 SMNVEV (reference sequence). The CDR3 sequence is 17 residues long. V was clipped by 8 bases and J by 4 bases, with 26 bases between them. As DNA, the CDR3 is TGTGCCAGCTCACTTCTTGGGGGGTTAGGGTTTAGCTATGGCTACACCTTC. Protein sequence: CASSLLGGLGFSYGYTF.

The V gene is TRBV27, the J gene TRBJ1-1; D may be TRBD1 (6 bases). CDR3 size: 16 residues. CDR1 is MNHEY and CDR2 is SMNVEV in the germline V gene (reference sequence). The V end was cut by 3 bases, the J end by 4 bases, with 18 bases between. The CDR3 is CASSFFVGGAGTEAFF. The CDR3 DNA follows: TGTGCCAGCAGTTTCTTCGTTGGGGGCGCAGGCACTGAAGCTTTCTTT.